The 11 T cell receptor beta chains given below trace back to one sample, sequenced in a study of neurological immune-mediated disorders. Using its own MiXCR run on the 5' RACE reads, TCRdb lists one record per CDR3 protein. This sample has under 70,000 distinct CDR3 sequences, with about 3% found just once. The sample was PBMCs. Receptors originate from a woman between 45 and 65 years old with multiple sclerosis.

This clonotype was observed many times. CDR3 sequence: CSASGQIRTSGANVLTF. The CDR3 DNA reads TGCAGTGCCAGCGGACAGATTAGGACCTCTGGGGCCAACGTCCTGACTTTC. V gene TRBV20-1 combines with J gene TRBJ2-6, with a possible D match to TRBD1 (6 bases). The V end was cut by 6 bases, the J end by 0 bases, with 18 bases between. This CDR3 is built from 17 residues. Germline V lookup: CDR1 DFQATT, CDR2 SNEGSKA (reference sequence).

Points on this clonotype: The final CDR3 position lacks the conserved phenylalanine or tryptophan, pointing to a likely read error. This sequence joins TRBV7-9 and TRBJ2-5; D is perhaps TRBD1 (5 bases). The V end lost 1 base, the J end lost 2 bases, and 8 bases lay between the germline ends. The CDR3 consists of 14 residues. Germline loops: CDR1 SEHNR, CDR2 FQNEAQ (reference sequence). CDR3 DNA sequence: TGTGCCAGCAGCTTAGGTGCAGGGCAAGAGACCCAGTACTTA. Its protein is CASSLGAGQETQYL.

This clonotype was recorded at least ten times. Here the CDR3 reads CASSFQGPNEQYF. As DNA, the CDR3 is TGTGCCAGCAGTTTCCAGGGTCCCAACGAGCAGTACTTC. The chain is built from TRBV12-3 or TRBV12-4 and TRBJ2-7, with D possibly being TRBD1 (5 bases). V was trimmed by 3 bases and J by 5 bases, leaving 11 bases between them. This CDR3 has 13 amino acids.

A word on this clonotype: With a much larger clone just one base away, this may be a read error. V is TRBV7-2 and J is TRBJ2-5, with 12 bases fitting TRBD2. The V gene's germline CDR1 is SGHTA and CDR2 FQGNSA. CDR3 length: 16 residues. As DNA, the CDR3 is TGTGCCAGCAGCCACTCTAGCGGGGGGGCCATAGAGAACCAGTACTTC. Translation gives CASSHSSGGAIENQYF.

The sample holds many counts of this clonotype. CDR3 nucleotides: TGTGCCAGCAGTTTATGGGGATTCGGAGATACGCAGTATTTT. It codes for CASSLWGFGDTQYF. This rearrangement joins TRBV12-3 or TRBV12-4 to TRBJ2-3; D unclear. The CDR3 runs to 14 residues. Trimming left V 2 bases short and J 5 bases short, with 11 bases between.

This clonotype came up many times. The chain carries TRBV20-1 and TRBJ1-2; D call uncertain. This CDR3 has 12 amino acids. Germline V lookup: CDR1 DFQATT, CDR2 SNEGSKA (reference sequence). V was clipped by 6 bases and J by 4 bases, with 12 bases between them. The CDR3 DNA sequence: TGCAGTGCCGAGAGGCGGAGCTATGGCTACACCTTC. As protein: CSAERRSYGYTF.

This clonotype was recorded many times. The CDR3 DNA is TGTGCCAGCAGCCAAGATATGCGGGGGCGAGCTAACTATGGCTACACCTTC. It yields the protein CASSQDMRGRANYGYTF. This sequence joins TRBV14 and TRBJ1-2; weak D call: TRBD1 (6 bases). This CDR3 is built from 17 residues. Trimming pared 0 bases from V and 0 bases from J, leaving 14 bases between. Germline V gives CDR1 SGHDN, CDR2 FVKESK.

In its sample, this clonotype was seen many times. The V gene is TRBV20-1, the J gene TRBJ1-1; TRBD1 agrees at 8 bases. The CDR3 contains 14 residues. Germline V lookup: CDR1 DFQATT, CDR2 SNEGSKA (reference sequence). J gave up 0 bases and V 5 bases, and 5 bases lay outside the gene matches. CDR3 in amino acids: CSAVPGQVNTEAFF. CDR3 in DNA: TGCAGTGCTGTACCGGGACAGGTGAACACTGAAGCTTTCTTT.

Ten or more counts support this clonotype. This chain links TRBV10-3 with TRBJ2-3; 10 bases agree with TRBD2. CDR1 and CDR2 (germline): ENHRY, SYGVKD. With V trimmed by 4 bases and J by 0 bases, 7 bases remained unmatched. There are 17 residues in the CDR3. This chain's CDR3 is CAISGSTSGHSTDTQYF. In nucleotides, the CDR3 is TGTGCCATCAGTGGGTCGACTAGCGGGCATAGCACAGATACGCAGTATTTT.

This clonotype was counted ten times or more. The rearrangement joins TRBV20-1 to TRBJ2-5, with TRBD1 matching 9 bases. The V segment lost 4 bases and the J segment 4 bases; nucleotides outside the gene matches: 4. The germline V gene encodes CDR1 DFQATT and CDR2 SNEGSKA (reference sequence). CDR3 length: 13 residues. CDR3 sequence (DNA): TGCAGTGCTATCGACAGGGGGGGAGAGACCCAGTACTTC. This encodes CSAIDRGGETQYF.

In this sample, this clonotype turned up many times. A read error may explain this, as a much larger clone is one base away. The rearrangement joins TRBV28 to TRBJ1-6; 8 bases map to TRBD1. In germline, CDR1 is MDHEN, CDR2 SYDVKM. CDR3 length equals 14 residues. CDR3: CASSLWDREKSLNF. CDR3 DNA: TGTGCCAGCAGTTTATGGGACAGGGAGAAATCCCTCAACTTT.